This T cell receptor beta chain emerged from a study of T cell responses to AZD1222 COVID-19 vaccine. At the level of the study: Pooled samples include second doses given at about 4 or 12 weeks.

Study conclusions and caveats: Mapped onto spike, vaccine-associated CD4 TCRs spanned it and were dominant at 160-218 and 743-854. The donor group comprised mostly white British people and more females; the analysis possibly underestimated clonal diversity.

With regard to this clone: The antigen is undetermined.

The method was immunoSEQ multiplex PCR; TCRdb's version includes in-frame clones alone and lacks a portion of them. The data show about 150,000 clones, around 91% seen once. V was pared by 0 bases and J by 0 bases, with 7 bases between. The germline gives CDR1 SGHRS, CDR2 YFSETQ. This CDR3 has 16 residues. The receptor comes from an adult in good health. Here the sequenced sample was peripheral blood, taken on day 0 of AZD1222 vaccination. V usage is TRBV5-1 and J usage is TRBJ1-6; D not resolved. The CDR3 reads CASSLVQSSYNSPLHF. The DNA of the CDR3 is TGCGCCAGCAGCTTGGTGCAGAGCTCCTATAATTCACCCCTCCACTTT.